Below are 15 T cell receptor beta chains sequenced from a single sample in a study of blood T cell repertoires in COVID-19. TCRdb's table, derived via immunoSEQ multiplex PCR, lists solely in-frame clones and lacks some. The table includes some 400,000 clones, roughly nine tenths detected once. The specimen was PBMCs or T cells enriched from blood (not recorded which). The receptors were gathered from a man aged 30 to 45 who had recovered from COVID-19.

A few counts support this clone. The chain employs TRBV5-1 and TRBJ2-3; the match to TRBD1 covers 11 bases. The J segment lost 3 bases and the V segment lost 4 bases, leaving 4 bases of the junction unmatched. In germline, CDR1 is SGHRS, CDR2 YFSETQ. CDR3 length: 15 residues. The CDR3 nucleotides are TGCGCCAGCAGCAATGGACAGGGGGCAACAGATACGCAGTATTTT. Protein sequence: CASSNGQGATDTQYF.

The gene calls are TRBV7-3 and TRBJ2-2, with a possible D match to TRBD1 (5 bases). Germline V gene sequence: CDR1 SGHTA, CDR2 FQGTGA. Trimming left V 3 bases short and J 0 bases short, with 11 bases between. The CDR3 sequence is 16 residues long. For the CDR3, the DNA is TGTGCCAGCAGCTTCCGGCGGACACCGAACACCGGGGAGCTGTTTTTT. The encoded protein is CASSFRRTPNTGELFF.

In this sample, this clone turned up once. The chain couples TRBV11-2 to TRBJ1-1, with 7 bases fitting TRBD1. Germline V gene sequence: CDR1 SGHAT, CDR2 FQNNGV. The V segment lost 1 base and the J segment 8 bases; nucleotides outside the gene matches: 4. This CDR3 is 13 amino acids long. The CDR3 bases are TGTGCCAGCAGCTTAGCAACAGGGGTCGAAGCTTTCTTT. As protein: CASSLATGVEAFF. The full variable domain, in which reference TRBV11-2 and TRBJ1-1 provide the parts outside the CDR3, is EAGVAQSPRYKIIEKRQSVAFWCNPISGHATLYWYQQILGQGPKLLIQFQNNGVVDDSQLPKDRFSAERLKGVDSTLKIQPAKLEDSAVYLCASSLATGVEAFFGQGTRLTVV.

The V and J genes are TRBV11-2 and TRBJ1-1, with unresolved D. V dropped 2 bases and J dropped 8 bases, with 9 bases sitting between them. There are 12 residues in the CDR3. Germline V gene lookup returns CDR1 SGHAT and CDR2 FQNNGV. For the CDR3, the DNA is TGTGCCAGCAGCTTAAACAGCCCCGAAGCTTTCTTT. Its translation is CASSLNSPEAFF. Full variable domain (missing parts from reference TRBV11-2 and TRBJ1-1): EAGVAQSPRYKIIEKRQSVAFWCNPISGHATLYWYQQILGQGPKLLIQFQNNGVVDDSQLPKDRFSAERLKGVDSTLKIQPAKLEDSAVYLCASSLNSPEAFFGQGTRLTVV.

The J gene is TRBJ2-6, the V gene TRBV18, with TRBD2 matching over 7 bases. Germline V gives CDR1 KGHSH, CDR2 LQKENI. This CDR3 spans 16 amino acids. Trimming removed 2 bases from V and 0 bases from J; junction bases left unmatched: 1. Written as DNA, the CDR3 is TGTGCCAGCTCACCAAGCGGGACCTCTGGGGCCAACGTCCTGACTTTC. Protein sequence: CASSPSGTSGANVLTF.

This clone was recorded only once. This chain connects TRBV15 to TRBJ2-7; D gene unclear. Trimming left V 0 bases short and J 2 bases short, with 8 bases between. This CDR3 is 14 amino acids long. Germline CDR1 LNHNV, CDR2 YYDKDF (reference sequence). The CDR3 DNA follows: TGTGCCACCAGCAGAGATCTGAGTACCTACGAGCAGTACTTC. Its protein product is CATSRDLSTYEQYF.

CDR3 sequence reads: CASGTGMNTEAFF. The DNA of the CDR3 is TGTGCCAGCGGAACAGGGATGAACACTGAAGCTTTCTTT. The V call is TRBV7-9, the J call TRBJ1-1; tentative D call: TRBD1 (6 bases). Trimming left V 8 bases short and J 0 bases short, with 10 bases between. The germline V gene encodes CDR1 SEHNR and CDR2 FQNEAQ (reference sequence). The CDR3 is 13 residues long.

The chain carries TRBV6-6 and TRBJ1-5, with 10 bases aligning to TRBD1. Germline V CDR1 and CDR2: MNHNY, SVGAGI (reference sequence). The CDR3 runs to 11 residues. With V trimmed by 5 bases and J by 15 bases, 4 bases remained unmatched. CDR3 region: CASSAGQGVHF. The DNA of the CDR3 is TGTGCCAGCAGTGCCGGACAGGGGGTGCATTTT.

The genes are TRBV5-1 and TRBJ2-2; 8 positions match TRBD2. This CDR3 has 15 amino acids. Per the germline V gene, CDR1 is SGHRS and CDR2 is YFSETQ. Trimming took 1 base from V and 5 from J; bases not matched to a gene: 4. The CDR3 loop is CASSLSGSLTGELFF. CDR3 sequence (DNA): TGCGCCAGCAGCTTGAGCGGGAGTCTGACCGGGGAGCTGTTTTTT.

The chain couples TRBV3-1 (or the pseudogene TRBV3-2) to TRBJ2-7; 10 nucleotides agree with TRBD1. Germline CDR1 and CDR2: LGHDT and YNNKEL (reference sequence). Trimming took 2 bases from V and 3 from J; bases not matched to a gene: 1. The CDR3 length is 14 residues. CDR3 nucleotides: TGTGCCAGCAGCCAAAGGGACAGGGGCTACGAGCAGTACTTC. Translation: CASSQRDRGYEQYF.

This clone showed up just once. The V and J genes are TRBV7-2 and TRBJ2-1, with 7 nucleotides matching TRBD2. Germline CDR1 and CDR2: SGHTA and FQGNSA. V dropped 1 base and J dropped 8; count of bases not matched to a gene: 8. The CDR3 extends over 15 amino acids. CDR3 protein: CASSLGGGPLDEQFF. CDR3 DNA: TGTGCCAGCAGCTTAGGGGGAGGGCCATTAGATGAGCAGTTCTTC.

CDR3 DNA sequence: TGTGCCAGCAGCTTAGAGGGGACTAGCGGGTTTAGTGAGCAGTTCTTC. Protein sequence: CASSLEGTSGFSEQFF. The V call is TRBV7-9, the J call TRBJ2-1; 12 positions match TRBD2. Germline assignment: CDR1 SEHNR and CDR2 FQNEAQ (reference sequence). This CDR3 is built from 16 residues. V lost 1 base and J lost 9; bases outside the gene matches: 7.

The gene calls are TRBV9 and TRBJ2-2, with D uncertain. CDR3 length: 13 amino acids. Trimming left V 4 bases short and J 5 bases short, with 9 bases between. From germline, CDR1 is SGDLS and CDR2 YYNGEE. The CDR3 DNA reads TGTGCCAGCAGCTCAGCCGGGACCGGGGAGCTGTTTTTT. It yields the protein CASSSAGTGELFF. Full variable domain (outside the CDR3, taken from reference TRBV9 and TRBJ2-2): DSGVTQTPKHLITATGQRVTLRCSPRSGDLSVYWYQQSLDQGLQFLIQYYNGEERAKGNILERFSAQQFPDLHSELNLSSLELGDSALYFCASSSAGTGELFFGEGSRLTVL.

The chain links TRBV27 to TRBJ2-7; a possible D gene is TRBD2 (7 bases). This CDR3 has 14 amino acids. In germline, CDR1 is MNHEY, CDR2 SMNVEV (reference sequence). V dropped 3 bases and J dropped 6 bases, with 15 bases sitting between them. The DNA of the CDR3 is TGTGCCAGCAGTTTCGGGGGGCGGACGGCCGAGCAGTACTTC. Translated, it gives CASSFGGRTAEQYF.

V is TRBV11-2 and J is TRBJ2-5; 12 positions match TRBD2. Germline V CDR1 and CDR2: SGHAT, FQNNGV. The CDR3 is made up of 16 amino acids. V lost 5 bases, J lost 4 bases, and 8 bases stayed unmatched. The CDR3 nucleotides read TGTGCCAGCAGCCCTGGACTAGCGGGATTATCAGAGACCCAGTACTTC. It translates to CASSPGLAGLSETQYF.